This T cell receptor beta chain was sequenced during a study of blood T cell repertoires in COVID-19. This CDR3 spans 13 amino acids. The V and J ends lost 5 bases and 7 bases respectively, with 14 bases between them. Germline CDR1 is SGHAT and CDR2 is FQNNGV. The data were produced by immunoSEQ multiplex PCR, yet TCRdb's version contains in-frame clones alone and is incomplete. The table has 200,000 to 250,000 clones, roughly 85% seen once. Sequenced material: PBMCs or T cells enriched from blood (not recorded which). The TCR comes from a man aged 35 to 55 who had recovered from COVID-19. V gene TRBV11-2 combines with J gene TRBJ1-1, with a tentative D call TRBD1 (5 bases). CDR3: CASSGAGPNEAFF. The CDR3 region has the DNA TGTGCCAGCAGCGGGGCAGGACCCAATGAAGCTTTCTTT.